This is a list of T cell receptor beta chains from one sample in a study of blood T cell repertoires in COVID-19. Profiled with immunoSEQ multiplex PCR; TCRdb holds only in-frame clones, not every one. This sample has 45,000 to 65,000 clones, with less than 90% found just once. The sequencing sample was made of peripheral blood. The receptors derive from a human donor in a cohort sampled during active COVID-19. Both conserved end residues are part of each CDR3. Each record gives: V gene, J gene, clone size, D gene, CDR3 protein, CDR3 DNA. D genes are given only for firm matches. Clone size is shown for a subset of rows, as once, few, many or a class of expanded clone.

TRBV7-3,TRBJ2-3,-,-,CASSLRGPSTDTQYF,TGTGCCAGCAGCTTAAGAGGGCCTAGCACAGATACGCAGTATTTT
TRBV6-5,TRBJ1-4,-,-,CASSYSTATNEKLFF,TGTGCCAGCAGTTACTCTACAGCCACCAATGAAAAACTGTTTTTT
TRBV6-5,TRBJ1-4,-,-,CATGEGPLEKLFF,TGTGCCACCGGGGAGGGGCCTCTGGAAAAACTGTTTTTT
TRBV11-2,TRBJ2-7,-,-,CASSLRRVTYEQYF,TGTGCCAGCAGCTTGCGACGGGTAACCTACGAGCAGTACTTC
TRBV9,TRBJ2-5,-,TRBD2,CASSVEPSGGERETQYF,TGTGCCAGCAGCGTAGAGCCTAGCGGGGGGGAGCGAGAGACCCAGTACTTC
TRBV10-3,TRBJ2-5,-,TRBD2,CAISLGLAVETQYF,TGTGCCATCAGTTTAGGACTAGCTGTAGAGACCCAGTACTTC
TRBV5-5,TRBJ2-2,-,TRBD2,CASSLGLAGNTGELFF,TGTGCCAGCAGCTTGGGACTAGCGGGGAACACCGGGGAGCTGTTTTTT
TRBV6-5,TRBJ2-7,-,TRBD1,CASSYDRGRQEQYF,TGTGCCAGCAGTTACGACAGGGGGCGTCAAGAGCAGTACTTC
TRBV7-3,TRBJ2-5,-,-,CASSQAPQETQYF,TGTGCCAGCAGCCAAGCTCCCCAAGAGACCCAGTACTTC
TRBV25-1,TRBJ2-1,-,TRBD2,CASNRGGSYNEQFF,TGTGCCAGCAATCGCGGGGGTTCCTACAATGAGCAGTTCTTC
TRBV30,TRBJ2-5,-,TRBD2,CAWGRAGGETQYF,TGTGCCTGGGGCCGGGCGGGGGGCGAGACCCAGTACTTC
TRBV28,TRBJ2-1,-,TRBD2,CASRGSGGANEQFF,TGTGCCAGCAGGGGTAGCGGGGGGGCCAATGAGCAGTTCTTC
TRBV27,TRBJ1-6,-,-,CASSRAGEGNSPLHF,TGTGCCAGCAGTAGGGCAGGGGAGGGTAATTCACCCCTCCACTTT
TRBV5-1,TRBJ2-3,-,TRBD2,CASSWAGGGAADTQYF,TGCGCCAGCAGCTGGGCGGGAGGGGGGGCGGCAGATACGCAGTATTTT
TRBV7-2,TRBJ1-4,once,TRBD1,CASSLGTGRRKLFF,TGTGCCAGCAGCCTTGGGACAGGGCGGCGGAAACTGTTTTTT
TRBV10-1,TRBJ2-3,-,-,CASSTDLPGDTQYF,TGCGCCAGCTCGACCGACCTGCCGGGAGATACGCAGTATTTT
TRBV20-1,TRBJ1-5,-,TRBD1,CSASQPQGLYQPQHF,TGCAGTGCTAGTCAACCACAGGGGTTGTATCAGCCCCAGCATTTT
TRBV4-2,TRBJ1-1,once,-,CASSQDRDRNTEAFF,TGTGCCAGCAGCCAAGATCGAGACAGGAACACTGAAGCTTTCTTT
TRBV28,TRBJ1-1,-,TRBD1,CASSQPGTRGRGTEAFF,TGTGCCAGCAGTCAGCCGGGGACCAGGGGGCGCGGCACTGAAGCTTTCTTT
TRBV12-3/TRBV12-4,TRBJ2-7,-,-,CASRYGQLYEQYF,TGTGCCAGCAGATACGGACAGCTCTACGAGCAGTACTTC
TRBV5-4,TRBJ2-1,-,TRBD2,CASSLRASGSGWQFF,TGTGCCAGCAGCTTGAGGGCTAGCGGGAGCGGATGGCAGTTCTTC
TRBV6-6,TRBJ2-2,once,-,CASSYTPGGDSGELFF,TGTGCCAGCAGTTACACGCCTGGGGGCGACTCGGGGGAGCTGTTTTTT
TRBV15,TRBJ2-5,-,-,CATSRDGGYGTQYF,TGTGCCACCAGCAGAGATGGGGGGTATGGGACCCAGTACTTC
TRBV6-5,TRBJ1-1,-,-,CASTSLPGATEAFF,TGTGCCAGCACCTCCCTGCCAGGGGCCACTGAAGCTTTCTTT